This T cell receptor beta chain was captured by sequencing in a study of blood T cells in healthy people across ages. This CDR3 is built from 17 residues. Trimming pared 1 base from V and 2 bases from J, leaving 14 bases between. The germline gives CDR1 SGHVS, CDR2 FQNEAQ. In its sample, this clonotype was seen a few times. Next came a second PCR, run for about 6 to 11 cycles, which used a sample-barcoded 5' primer along with a J-beta primer mix. TCRdb re-analysed the 5' RACE reads in MiXCR, keeping a single row per CDR3 protein. The sample contains around 2 million distinct CDR3 sequences, more than 35% of which appear only once.

The TCR originated in a human donor in good health. Sequencing input: blood. The chain employs TRBV7-8 and TRBJ2-2, with D tentatively TRBD1 (5 bases). In DNA, the CDR3 is TGTGCCAGCAGCTTAGTTGACAGCCAATTCAACACCGGGGAGCTGTTTTTT. It is translated as CASSLVDSQFNTGELFF.